These T cell receptor beta chains were read from a single sample in a study of shared clonotypes between healthy human individuals. Clones were read by immunoSEQ multiplex PCR, and TCRdb kept only the in-frame ones, dropping some. The table has about 2.1 million clones, 80% to 95% seen once; the top ten hold under 2%. Material for sequencing was naive CD8+ T cells from PBMCs. The receptor source for this set is a man between 18 and 35 years old in good health. Some clones in this sample may be carry-over from other donors' samples. CDR3s include the opening cysteine and the closing phenylalanine or tryptophan. The D gene is left open where the match is weak. Clone size is shown for a subset of rows, as once, few, many or a class of expanded clone.

j_gene,v_gene,abundance,d_gene,CDR3nt,CDR3aa
TRBJ2-7,TRBV9,.,.,TGTGCCAGCAGCGAGGGACTGAACTCCTACGAGCAGTACTTC,CASSEGLNSYEQYF
TRBJ2-3,TRBV6-6,.,.,TGTGCCAGCAGTTACTCATTGGGACCTAGCACAGATACGCAGTATTTT,CASSYSLGPSTDTQYF
TRBJ1-5,TRBV15,.,.,TGTGCCACCAGCATCCGCGTAGACCAGCCCCAGCATTTT,CATSIRVDQPQHF
TRBJ2-5,TRBV4-1,.,.,TGCGCCAGCAGCCAAGTTGGTTTCGCTGAGCAGTCTTACGGTCAAGAGACCCAGTACTTC,CASSQVGFAEQSYGQETQYF
TRBJ1-4,TRBV7-9,.,.,TGTGCCAGCAGACTAGGACGGGGTAATGAAAAACTGTTTTTT,CASRLGRGNEKLFF
TRBJ2-7,TRBV27,.,TRBD1,TGTGCCAGCAGTTTATTGACAGGGAAGGGCGAGCAGTACTTC,CASSLLTGKGEQYF
TRBJ2-1,TRBV4-3,.,.,TGCGCCAGCAGCCAAGACGGTTACTCCTACAATGAGCAGTTCTTC,CASSQDGYSYNEQFF
TRBJ1-1,TRBV7-2,.,.,TGTGCCAGTTCTAAAACGGACAGCCACATGAACACTGAAGCTTTCTTT,CASSKTDSHMNTEAFF
TRBJ2-7,TRBV27,.,.,TGTGCCAGCAGTTTACGAACAGGGCAGACCTACGAGCAGTACTTC,CASSLRTGQTYEQYF
TRBJ2-2,TRBV4-3,.,TRBD2,TGCGCCAGCAGCCAAGATTATCGGGCGGGAGGTCCCACCGGGGAGCTGTTTTTT,CASSQDYRAGGPTGELFF
TRBJ1-1,TRBV2,.,.,TGTGCCAGCAGTGAAGCAACCCTTCGCGACGGCAACACTGAAGCTTTCTTT,CASSEATLRDGNTEAFF
TRBJ2-1,TRBV27,.,.,TGTGCCAGCAGTTTACTTCAGGGCCGTGAGCAGTTCTTC,CASSLLQGREQFF
TRBJ2-2,TRBV29-1,.,.,TGCAGCGTAGCTAGGCAGGGAAGCTGGAACACCGGGGAGCTGTTTTTT,CSVARQGSWNTGELFF
TRBJ2-1,TRBV30,.,TRBD1,TGTGCCTGGATGACAGGGAATGAGCAGTTCTTC,CAWMTGNEQFF
TRBJ2-7,TRBV28,once,TRBD1,TGTGCCAGCAGTTTAGAGCCGGGACAGGGTTATTACGAGCAGTACTTC,CASSLEPGQGYYEQYF
TRBJ2-7,TRBV7-9,.,.,TGTGCCAGCAGTCCGCCGGGGTCCTACGAGCAGTACTTC,CASSPPGSYEQYF
TRBJ2-1,TRBV29-1,.,.,TGCAGCGTTGATTTGGTTGGCAAGATATATGAGCAGTTCTTC,CSVDLVGKIYEQFF
TRBJ2-7,TRBV6-5,.,.,TGTGCCAGCAGCCCTCGGGGGTTCGCCTACGAGCAGTACTTC,CASSPRGFAYEQYF
TRBJ1-1,TRBV19,.,TRBD1,TGTGCCAGTAGTATGGGGCCAGGGGGTGGGGACACTGAAGCTTTCTTT,CASSMGPGGGDTEAFF
TRBJ1-5,TRBV19,.,.,TGTGCCAGTAGTATAGATCCTAAGCAGCCCCAGCATTTT,CASSIDPKQPQHF
TRBJ2-3,TRBV30,.,.,TGTGCCTGGAGTCGTGAGACGCAGCTCACAGATACGCAGTATTTT,CAWSRETQLTDTQYF
TRBJ2-2,TRBV2,.,TRBD2,TGTGCCAGCAGTGGGCCTAGCGGGAGGGAGTATCGGGTCACCGGGGAGCTGTTTTTT,CASSGPSGREYRVTGELFF
TRBJ1-5,TRBV28,.,TRBD1,TGTGCCAGCAGTCCTCGACAGGGGAATTGGCAGCCCCAGCATTTT,CASSPRQGNWQPQHF
TRBJ2-7,TRBV18,.,.,TGTGCCAGCTCGCCAGGGGCTAGTAACACCTACGAGCAGTACTTC,CASSPGASNTYEQYF
TRBJ2-3,TRBV30,.,TRBD2,TGTGACTGGGACCAACGAGCCCCAACTAGCGGGAGGGCGGATACGCAGTATTTT,CDWDQRAPTSGRADTQYF
TRBJ2-7,TRBV27,.,TRBD2,TGTGCCAGCAGTTCCCTTACTAGCGGGAGTTCCTACGAGCAGTACTTC,CASSSLTSGSSYEQYF
TRBJ2-1,TRBV27,once,.,TGTGCCAGCAGTTACACCAAGAATGAGCAGTTCTTC,CASSYTKNEQFF
TRBJ2-3,TRBV9,.,TRBD2,TGTGCCAGCAGCTCTAGCGGGACCCGCACAGATACGCAGTATTTT,CASSSSGTRTDTQYF
TRBJ1-2,TRBV28,.,TRBD1,TGTGCCAGCAGTGAGGGACAGACTAACTATGGCTACACCTTC,CASSEGQTNYGYTF
TRBJ1-3,TRBV9,.,.,TGTGCCAGCAGCGTAGATGGGGTCTCTGGAAACACCATATATTTT,CASSVDGVSGNTIYF
TRBJ2-4,TRBV7-8,.,TRBD2,TGTGCCAGCAGCCCTCTAGCGGGAGGGGTCAAAAACATTCAGTACTTC,CASSPLAGGVKNIQYF
TRBJ2-7,TRBV27,.,.,TGTGCCAGCAGTCTCACCATACCTCGGGGGCAAGTCGAGCAGTACTTC,CASSLTIPRGQVEQYF
TRBJ2-2,TRBV4-3,.,.,TGCGCCAGCAGCCGGGAGCACGGGGAGCTGTTTTTT,CASSREHGELFF
TRBJ1-5,TRBV20-1,.,.,TGCAGTGCTAGAGCCCCGGGGGGCCAGCATTTT,CSARAPGGQHF
TRBJ2-3,TRBV19,.,.,TGTGCCAGCGGCGGCGGGGCTCACACAGATACGCAGTATTTT,CASGGGAHTDTQYF
TRBJ1-1,TRBV19,.,.,TGTGCCAGTAGTCTCGTTATGAACACTGAAGCTTTCTTT,CASSLVMNTEAFF
TRBJ2-1,TRBV11-2,.,.,TGTGCCAGCAGCTCCGCGCCGTGGGAGCAGTTCTTC,CASSSAPWEQFF
TRBJ1-1,TRBV25-1,.,.,TGTGCCAGCCGAATCTCGCGGAACACTGAAGCTTTCTTT,CASRISRNTEAFF
TRBJ2-5,TRBV6-5,.,.,TGTGCCAGCAGTTTGTTCGGGACACAACAAGAGACCCAGTACTTC,CASSLFGTQQETQYF
TRBJ2-2,TRBV7-9,.,TRBD1,TGTGCCAGCAGTTCCCTCGACAGGGGGGCCACCGGGGAGCTGTTTTTT,CASSSLDRGATGELFF
TRBJ1-3,TRBV10-3,.,.,TGTGCCATCGGGGATCGAGGGGAGTCGTCTGGAAACACCATATATTTT,CAIGDRGESSGNTIYF
TRBJ2-7,TRBV5-8,.,.,TGTGCCAGCAGCTTGGGACAGGAAGAATCCTACGAGCAGTACTTC,CASSLGQEESYEQYF